Below, 5 T cell receptor beta chains from the same sample are listed, as sequenced in a study of beta chain features in type 1 diabetes. Whole-study results and caveats: TCRB CDR3s from Type 1 diabetes patients were moderately but significantly shorter in all four CD4+ subsets.

The antigens these receptors bind are not known. As every portion of the isolated RNA was reverse transcribed, the sequencing read expressed TCRB transcripts. Measured with immunoSEQ multiplex PCR; TCRdb has only the in-frame clones, and not every one. In the table there are 300,000 to 400,000 clones, around 9.3% of which are singletons. Material for sequencing was central memory CD4+ T cells from blood. Receptor source: a man younger than 40 with type 1 diabetes.

This chain joins TRBV5-6 and TRBJ1-5, with no clear D. This CDR3 spans 16 amino acids. Germline V gene data show CDR1 as SGHDT and CDR2 as YYEEEE. V was trimmed by 0 bases and J by 2 bases, leaving 12 bases between them. In DNA, the CDR3 is TGTGCCAGCAGCTTGGCGGGCGACCTGGGCAATCAGCCCCAGCATTTT. This sequence encodes CASSLAGDLGNQPQHF.

In this sample, this clone turned up a few times. The chain couples TRBV5-1 to TRBJ1-1; the match to TRBD1 covers 8 bases. Germline loops: CDR1 SGHRS, CDR2 YFSETQ. Germline trimming cut 5 bases from V and 6 bases from J; bases unmatched to any gene: 15. This CDR3 comprises 16 residues. CDR3 coding DNA: TGCGCCAGCAGTCCGGCCCCCAGGGGGCTGAATGCTGAAGCTTTCTTT. It yields the protein CASSPAPRGLNAEAFF.

This clone was recorded once. The chain carries TRBV7-9 and TRBJ2-3; 8 bases are shared with TRBD2. V was pared by 1 base and J by 5 bases, with 8 bases of the junction left unmatched. This CDR3 comprises 16 residues. Germline V gene sequence: CDR1 SEHNR, CDR2 FQNEAQ (reference sequence). The CDR3 reads CASSLEGGGQRDTQYF. CDR3 sequence (DNA): TGTGCCAGCAGCTTAGAGGGCGGGGGGCAGAGAGATACGCAGTATTTT.

The table lists this clone with a few counts. This sequence joins TRBV11-2 and TRBJ2-3; 8 bases map to TRBD1. Germline V lookup: CDR1 SGHAT, CDR2 FQNNGV. V lost 4 bases and J lost 6; bases outside the gene matches: 3. This CDR3 region has 13 residues. DNA for the CDR3: TGTGCCAGCAGCTCGGACAGGGTGGATACGCAGTATTTT. Protein product: CASSSDRVDTQYF.

The rearrangement joins TRBV7-2 to TRBJ2-7; 9 positions match TRBD1. The J segment lost 3 bases and the V segment lost 4 bases, leaving 7 bases of the junction unmatched. This CDR3 has 15 residues. Germline assignment: CDR1 SGHTA and CDR2 FQGNSA. CDR3 sequence: CASSWRTGEGYEQYF. CDR3 bases: TGTGCCAGCAGCTGGCGGACAGGGGAGGGCTACGAGCAGTACTTC. The entire variable domain, with the rest obtained from reference TRBV7-2 and TRBJ2-7, is as follows: GAGVSQSPSNKVTEKGKDVELRCDPISGHTALYWYRQSLGQGLEFLIYFQGNSAPDKSGLPSDRFSAERTGGSVSTLTIQRTQQEDSAVYLCASSWRTGEGYEQYFGPGTRLTVT.